Listed here is a single T cell receptor beta chain. Its antigen is undetermined. Between the trimmed V and J ends, which lost 1 base and 6 bases, there was a span of 13 bases. Germline V gene sequence: CDR1 LNHDA, CDR2 SQIVND (reference sequence). The CDR3 is 15 amino acids. With 60 Vbeta and 13 Jbeta primers, the PCR was carried out. The protocol was immunoSEQ multiplex PCR, while the TCRdb copy is restricted to in-frame clones and leaves out a portion. Of under 170,000 clones detected, 50% to 75% appear once; the ten largest clones hold approximately 6.6%. These data belong to a study of cytomegalovirus exposure and HLA in healthy donors. Study-level points and caveats: Three of the chains that were CMV-associated were confirmed in vitro to be specific for CMV antigens. An analysis was carried out at a later point. It showed that HLA-associated TCR beta chains were more clonally expanded than equally common non-associated chains.

This chain joins TRBV19 and TRBJ2-1; D may be TRBD1 (5 bases). The source is a woman aged 60-75 years in good health and CMV-seropositive. Material for sequencing was PBMCs. In nucleotides, the CDR3 is TGTGCCAGTAGTATAGCTAGACAGTTGGGCAATGAGCAGTTCTTC. Translated, it gives CASSIARQLGNEQFF.